Listed below are T cell receptor beta chains from one sample, sequenced in a study of shared clonotypes between healthy human individuals. Using immunoSEQ multiplex PCR, the repertoire was profiled, and TCRdb retains in-frame clones only, with some absent. The sample lists about 2.3 million clones; just under 95% were seen once. The sequencing sample was made of naive CD4+ T cells from PBMCs. Receptors were obtained from a man between 18 and 29 years old in good health. Some clones in this sample may be carry-over from other donors' samples. The CDR3 runs from the conserved cysteine through the conserved F or W.

V	CDR3
TRBV5-1	CASSPEGLPLLYGYTF
TRBV30	CAWSALGGNQPQHF
TRBV28	CASSLSGTGVHEQYF
TRBV7-2	CASSLNVYGSSGHNEQFF
TRBV18	CASSRGFQETQYF
TRBV5-1	CASSLLTSGIYEQYF
TRBV5-6	CASSPPGEQYF
TRBV19	CATSDRSGNTIYF
TRBV5-1	CASSLLGASNQPQHF
TRBV6-5	CASSYRSGSTDTQYF
TRBV18	CASSPGWGNTEAFF
TRBV30	CAWATGFSGNTIYF
TRBV21-1	CASNKDRDSGAETQYF
TRBV7-2	CASSFQQGARTEAFF
TRBV25-1	CASSLTAGDETQYF
TRBV30	CAWGQGINQPQHF
TRBV9	CASSVGASGSYEQYF
TRBV15	CATSREDQGGYTF
TRBV5-6	CASSRTSGEAYEQYF
TRBV5-6	CASSFGTSEYNEQFF
TRBV27	CASSPGQPGETQYF
TRBV6-6	CASSDQGQTEAFF
TRBV18	CASSSKLAGGHADTQYF
TRBV2	CASSASRRQETQYF
TRBV7-3	CASSLTGPNTEAFF
TRBV28	CASSLIQSEAFF
TRBV5-5	CASSRRTGQNEKLFF
TRBV5-4	CASSETSGESDTQYF
TRBV18	CASSPPGTGLNYGYTF
TRBV19	CASTDRGGPTNEKLFF
TRBV4-1	CASSQGYPRTEAFF
TRBV19	CASSIEETQYF
TRBV5-1	CASSLAPGISYEQYF
TRBV28	CASSHIVVGEQFF
TRBV28	CASTQGWEKLFF
TRBV2	CASTFSRARKVAGELFF
TRBV7-2	CASSRPARTTYNEQFF
TRBV11-2	CASSFLSGGNTQYF
TRBV11-3	CASSSDSFNEKLFF
TRBV9	CASSVARGSGANVLTF
TRBV19	CASNYVQGNTEAFF
TRBV2	CASSEGTGGEQCF
TRBV5-5	CASSTWTGSNEQYF
TRBV7-3	CASSRNPAPQGALFF
TRBV30	CAWSGDPNEKLFF
TRBV6-5	CASSCLSLNSNQPQHF
TRBV5-1	CASSLAWDRVYEQYF
TRBV4-2	CASSQAMAGGDNEQFF
TRBV30	CAWTMAPWAPGGKLFF
TRBV2	CASSYSGRAVVLFF
TRBV15	CATSRDRGKSTDTQYF
TRBV7-2	CASSSSTGWGYF
TRBV5-1	CASSLNSYEQYF